This T cell receptor (beta chain) is from a study of blood T cell repertoires in COVID-19. About the study: COVID-19 samples, acute and convalescent, were from the United States, Italy and Spain. PBMCs, B-cell-depleted T cells, or T cells provided the cDNA or gDNA that made up the material.

In the original analysis: Estimates of nucleated cell counts were drawn from the amplification of reference gene primers. Sequencing was performed with immunoSEQ multiplex PCR; in TCRdb, only in-frame clones are kept and a portion is missing. For V, J and clone size, that table is used; D and trimming come from the DNA. In the table there are approximately 250,000 clones, 86% of which are singletons. The TCR comes from a man between 40 and 49 years old with active or convalescent COVID-19. Sequenced sample: peripheral blood.

CDR3 DNA sequence: TGCGCCAGCAGCGAACAGGGTGGTGGGTATATCCCTGAAGCTTTCTTT. It is translated as CASSEQGGGYIPEAFF. J is TRBJ1-1 and V is TRBV5-1; possible D gene TRBD1, 6 bases. CDR1 is SGHRS, CDR2 YFSETQ, per germline. The CDR3 totals 16 residues. Trimming took off 4 bases at V and 6 bases at J, with 22 bases between the two ends.